These 23 T cell receptor beta chains were all obtained from the same sample, sequenced in a study of shared clonotypes between healthy human individuals. CD45RO-negative CD8 cells positively selected for CCR7 made up the naive population, which excluded terminally differentiated effector memory CD45RA+ cells. Data came from immunoSEQ multiplex PCR; TCRdb stores just in-frame clones and leaves some out. The data contain approximately 2,200,000 clones, 90% to 95% of them seen just once; the ten biggest clones take up more than 1.5%. The sequencing input was naive CD8+ T cells from PBMCs. The receptors were gathered from a man younger than 35 in good health. Some clones in this sample may be carry-over from other donors' samples.

This chain connects TRBV5-1 to TRBJ2-7, with a possible D match to TRBD2 (6 bases). This CDR3 is built from 15 residues. The germline CDR1 and CDR2 sequences are SGHRS and YFSETQ. V was cut by 5 bases and J by 6 bases, with 21 bases left in between. Written as DNA, the CDR3 is TGCGCCAGCAGGGAAGCACGAGGCGGAGCGGGCGAGCAGTACTTC. Amino acids: CASREARGGAGEQYF.

The chain is built from TRBV9 and TRBJ2-7; TRBD2 matches 10 bases. The CDR3 loop spans 16 amino acids. With 3 bases clipped from V and 1 base from J, the junction kept 7 bases outside the gene matches. Germline-derived CDR1 and CDR2 are SGDLS and YYNGEE. The DNA of the CDR3 is TGTGCCAGCAGCGCTAGCCCTAGCGGGAGTTCCTACGAGCAGTACTTC. Translation gives CASSASPSGSSYEQYF.

The chain carries TRBV30 and TRBJ1-4; TRBD1 is a possible D gene (6 bases). This CDR3 is 16 amino acids long. V lost 2 bases and J 7 bases, leaving 20 bases between the germline ends. The germline V gene has CDR1 GTSNPN and CDR2 SVGIG (reference sequence). In nucleotides, the CDR3 is TGTGCCTGGAGTTACGACCAGGGGCCGGTCGGTGAAAAACTGTTTTTT. Translation gives CAWSYDQGPVGEKLFF.

The genes are TRBV18 and TRBJ2-3; D possibly uses TRBD1 or TRBD2 (5 bases each). Germline V gene lookup returns CDR1 KGHSH and CDR2 LQKENI. The CDR3 is made up of 15 amino acids. V was shortened by 0 bases and J by 11 bases, with 18 bases between the two germline ends. CDR3 nucleotide sequence: TGTGCCAGCTCACCACCGTCTTGGGGACCCCGGTGGCAGTATTTT. Residues: CASSPPSWGPRWQYF. Filled out from reference TRBV18 and TRBJ2-3, the complete variable domain reads NAGVMQNPRHLVRRRGQEARLRCSPMKGHSHVYWYRQLPEEGLKFMVYLQKENIIDESGMPKERFSAEFPKEGPSILRIQQVVRGDSAAYFCASSPPSWGPRWQYFGPGTRLTVL.

This clone was observed a few times. V is TRBV5-1 and J is TRBJ1-1; D not resolved. This CDR3 spans 14 amino acids. Trimming took 2 bases from V and 0 from J, leaving 8 bases between them. Germline V lookup: CDR1 SGHRS, CDR2 YFSETQ. CDR3 sequence: CASSFADMNTEAFF. The CDR3 DNA sequence: TGCGCCAGCAGCTTCGCAGATATGAACACTGAAGCTTTCTTT.

The DNA for the CDR3 is TGTGCCAGCAGCCCTGGGACAGCCCTGGCCTATGGCTACACCTTC. This translates into CASSPGTALAYGYTF. The V gene is TRBV27, the J gene TRBJ1-2; 7 bases align to TRBD1. The CDR3 is made up of 15 amino acids. V lost 6 bases, J lost 4 bases, and 11 bases stayed unmatched. Germline-derived CDR1 and CDR2 are MNHEY and SMNVEV (reference sequence).

This clone showed up just once. The chain has TRBV7-9 and TRBJ2-7; D is unresolved. Germline V CDR1 and CDR2: SEHNR, FQNEAQ (reference sequence). The CDR3 sequence is 13 residues long. Deletions cut 4 bases from V and 4 bases from J, with 11 bases between. CDR3 DNA: TGTGCCAGCAGCTCCGGCGGCAGGTACGAGCAGTACTTC. Translated, it gives CASSSGGRYEQYF. Using reference TRBV7-9 and TRBJ2-7 for the parts outside the CDR3, the full variable domain is DTGVSQNPRHKITKRGQNVTFRCDPISEHNRLYWYRQTLGQGPEFLTYFQNEAQLEKSRLLSDRFSAERPKGSFSTLEIQRTEQGDSAMYLCASSSGGRYEQYFGPGTRLTVT.

Only one count was recorded for this clone. V is TRBV6-5 and J is TRBJ2-2, with D uncertain. Germline V lookup: CDR1 MNHEY, CDR2 SVGAGI. V shed 4 bases and J shed 5 bases, with 11 bases lying between them. The CDR3 is made up of 14 amino acids. CDR3 region: CASSSAGVTGELFF. CDR3 in DNA: TGTGCCAGCAGTTCAGCTGGGGTAACCGGGGAGCTGTTTTTT.

The chain couples TRBV19 to TRBJ1-5, with unresolved D. The CDR3 extends over 16 amino acids. Trimming took 2 bases from V and 0 from J, leaving 11 bases between them. CDR1 and CDR2 from the germline V gene are LNHDA and SQIVND (reference sequence). As DNA, the CDR3 is TGTGCCAGTAGTATAAGGGCAGAGTATAGCAATCAGCCCCAGCATTTT. Translating gives CASSIRAEYSNQPQHF. Filled out from reference TRBV19 and TRBJ1-5, the complete variable domain reads DGGITQSPKYLFRKEGQNVTLSCEQNLNHDAMYWYRQDPGQGLRLIYYSQIVNDFQKGDIAEGYSVSREKKESFPLTVTSAQKNPTAFYLCASSIRAEYSNQPQHFGDGTRLSIL.

This chain links TRBV9 with TRBJ1-1; 7 bases are shared with TRBD1. Trimming removed 0 bases from V and 4 bases from J; junction bases left unmatched: 12. The CDR3 is 17 amino acids. Per the germline V gene, CDR1 is SGDLS and CDR2 is YYNGEE. CDR3 in DNA: TGTGCCAGCAGCGTAGACTTACCCCCAGGGGGGGCCACTGAAGCTTTCTTT. Protein product: CASSVDLPPGGATEAFF.

The rearrangement links TRBV7-3 to TRBJ2-7, with D possibly being TRBD2 (5 bases). Germline V CDR1 and CDR2: SGHTA, FQGTGA. V lost 5 bases and J lost 3, with 14 bases in between. CDR3 length equals 14 residues. CDR3 nucleotide sequence: TGTGCCAGCAGCCCAAGCGGACTCTTCTACGAGCAGTACTTC. Encoded protein: CASSPSGLFYEQYF. Full variable domain (missing parts from reference TRBV7-3 and TRBJ2-7): GAGVSQTPSNKVTEKGKYVELRCDPISGHTALYWYRQSLGQGPEFLIYFQGTGAADDSGLPNDRFFAVRPEGSVSTLKIQRTERGDSAVYLCASSPSGLFYEQYFGPGTRLTVT.

This clone was found once. This chain links TRBV15 with TRBJ2-7; possibly TRBD1 for D (5 bases). V was shortened by 0 bases and J by 2 bases, with 14 bases between the two germline ends. The CDR3 loop spans 16 amino acids. The germline V gene has CDR1 LNHNV and CDR2 YYDKDF (reference sequence). The CDR3 reads CATSRDRERGAYEQYF. CDR3 in DNA: TGTGCCACCAGCAGAGATCGAGAAAGGGGCGCCTACGAGCAGTACTTC.

Turning to this clone: This specimen includes other DNA sequences encoding the same CDR3. V gene TRBV27 combines with J gene TRBJ1-1; possible D gene TRBD1, 5 bases. This CDR3 is built from 13 residues. Germline-derived CDR1 and CDR2 are MNHEY and SMNVEV (reference sequence). Trimming removed 2 bases from V and 1 base from J, with 5 bases in between. CDR3 bases: TGTGCCAGCAGTTTAGGGGGGAACACTGAAGCTTTCTTT. Protein: CASSLGGNTEAFF.

J is TRBJ2-2 and V is TRBV6-7; D is possibly TRBD2 (5 bases). TRBV6-7 carries the ORF label, with uncertain function. This CDR3 spans 15 amino acids. V shed 2 bases and J shed 3 bases, with 10 bases lying between them. The DNA for the CDR3 is TGTGCCAGCAGTTACAGGTTGGGAGACACCGGGGAGCTGTTTTTT. Protein: CASSYRLGDTGELFF.

The chain links TRBV27 to TRBJ2-7; 9 positions match TRBD2. The CDR3 length is 15 residues. After removal of 5 bases from V and 1 base from J, the junction contained 6 bases not matched to a gene. Looked up from germline, CDR1 is MNHEY and CDR2 is SMNVEV (reference sequence). CDR3 residues: CASSDGTSSSYEQYF. CDR3 nucleotide sequence: TGTGCCAGCAGTGACGGGACTAGCAGTTCCTACGAGCAGTACTTC.

This clone was detected only once. The chain couples TRBV5-1 to TRBJ2-2, with 7 positions matching TRBD1. V was pared by 3 bases and J by 7 bases, with 15 bases of the junction left unmatched. CDR3 length: 17 residues. Germline CDR1 is SGHRS and CDR2 is YFSETQ. The CDR3 protein is CASSWTWDSARGGELFF. The CDR3 DNA sequence: TGCGCCAGCAGCTGGACTTGGGACAGTGCGCGTGGCGGGGAGCTGTTTTTT.

V gene TRBV27 combines with J gene TRBJ2-2; D call uncertain. CDR3 length: 14 residues. Trimming shortened V by 3 bases and J by 7 bases, and 12 bases separated the two germline ends. Germline-derived CDR1 and CDR2 are MNHEY and SMNVEV (reference sequence). This CDR3 reads CASSFAGYGGELFF. The CDR3 region has the DNA TGTGCCAGCAGTTTTGCAGGATATGGCGGGGAGCTGTTTTTT.

A remark on this clone: Additional DNA sequences in this sample encode the identical CDR3. The CDR3 spells CASSVAGGGTEAFF. For the CDR3, the DNA is TGTGCCAGCAGCGTAGCAGGGGGCGGCACTGAAGCTTTCTTT. The V call is TRBV9, the J call TRBJ1-1; TRBD1 agrees at 8 bases. This CDR3 is built from 14 residues. Germline V gene data show CDR1 as SGDLS and CDR2 as YYNGEE. V dropped 0 bases and J dropped 4; count of bases not matched to a gene: 2. The full variable domain, with the rest looked up from reference TRBV9 and TRBJ1-1, is DSGVTQTPKHLITATGQRVTLRCSPRSGDLSVYWYQQSLDQGLQFLIQYYNGEERAKGNILERFSAQQFPDLHSELNLSSLELGDSALYFCASSVAGGGTEAFFGQGTRLTVV.

The chain recombines TRBV5-1 with TRBJ1-1, with 12 bases that match TRBD1. V gave up 4 bases and J gave up 6 bases; unmatched junction bases: 7. Germline V gene lookup returns CDR1 SGHRS and CDR2 YFSETQ. The CDR3 loop spans 15 amino acids. The CDR3 here is CASSGDRGLFAEAFF. Here the CDR3 DNA reads TGCGCCAGCAGCGGGGACAGGGGGCTCTTTGCTGAAGCTTTCTTT.

V is TRBV11-1 and J is TRBJ2-7; weak D call: TRBD2 (6 bases). The germline CDR1 and CDR2 sequences are SGHAT and FQDESV (reference sequence). This CDR3 spans 13 amino acids. The V and J ends lost 3 bases and 6 bases respectively, with 12 bases between them. CDR3 coding DNA: TGTGCCAGCAGCTTGGGGGGAGAAGGCGAGCAGTACTTC. Its protein is CASSLGGEGEQYF.

This clone showed up just once. The chain couples TRBV4-1 to TRBJ1-5; 9 bases line up with TRBD1. CDR1 MGHRA and CDR2 YSYEKL come from the germline V gene. The CDR3 is 15 residues long. Trimming removed 4 bases from V and 4 bases from J; junction bases left unmatched: 5. The CDR3 region has the DNA TGCGCCAGCAGCCCTATCGACAGGGGGAATCAGCCCCAGCATTTT. Amino acid sequence: CASSPIDRGNQPQHF.

The chain employs TRBV5-1 and TRBJ2-3; 7 bases map to TRBD2. CDR3 length: 15 amino acids. CDR1 is SGHRS and CDR2 is YFSETQ in the germline V gene. V lost 4 bases, J lost 0 bases, and 5 bases stayed unmatched. This CDR3 is CASSGGEGSTDTQYF. The CDR3 bases are TGCGCCAGCAGCGGCGGGGAGGGGAGCACAGATACGCAGTATTTT.

Comment on this clone: Other DNA sequences from this sample encode an identical CDR3 as well. In DNA form, the CDR3 reads TGTGCCAGCAGTTTGAGGGCCAATCAGCCCCAGCATTTT. Translation gives CASSLRANQPQHF. V gene TRBV28 combines with J gene TRBJ1-5; no reliable D call. Trimming shortened V by 3 bases and J by 3 bases, and 6 bases separated the two germline ends. The CDR3 length is 13 residues. Germline loops: CDR1 MDHEN, CDR2 SYDVKM.